This T cell receptor beta chain was obtained from a study of CD8 T cells in Susac syndrome. Controls were age- and sex-matched healthy donors. RNA amounts of roughly 0.45 to 1 ug underwent reverse transcription with random hexamers. TCRdb independently ran MiXCR on the immunoSEQ multiplex PCR reads; one entry per CDR3 protein. The table has under 200,000 distinct CDR3 sequences, around 94% seen once; the top ten hold around 0.14%. CDR1 is DFQATT and CDR2 is SNEGSKA in the germline V gene (reference sequence). The CDR3 totals 12 residues. Trimming took off 5 bases at V and 6 bases at J, with 10 bases between the two ends.

The chain employs TRBV20-1 and TRBJ2-2; D is uncertain. Sequencing used CD4+ T cells from PBMCs. The source of this sequence is a human donor in good health. The CDR3 spells CSAFRPSGELFF. The CDR3 DNA reads TGCAGTGCTTTCAGACCGTCCGGGGAGCTGTTTTTT.